This T cell receptor beta chain was identified in a study of blood T cell repertoires in COVID-19. In the study overall: The United States, Italy and Spain were the sources of the acute and convalescent COVID-19 samples.

Sequencing was performed with immunoSEQ multiplex PCR; in TCRdb, only in-frame clones are kept and a portion is missing. Of around 260,000 clones listed, 80% to 85% are singletons. Followed longitudinally, the Seattle patients had been enrolled during active infection. The sequenced sample was peripheral blood. This receptor was obtained from a person aged 70 to 85 with COVID-19, enrolled during active disease.

The CDR3 sequence is CASSEADSNTEAFF. The CDR3, as DNA: TGTGCCAGCAGTGAAGCGGACAGCAACACTGAAGCTTTCTTT. The V call is TRBV5-5, the J call TRBJ1-1, with D tentatively TRBD1 (6 bases). The V gene's germline CDR1 is SGHKS and CDR2 YYEKEE (reference sequence). The CDR3 runs to 14 residues. The V gene lost 5 bases and the J gene lost 2 bases, with 13 bases spanning the gap.